The 13 T cell receptor beta chains reported below all come from one sample, sequenced in a study of blood T cell repertoires in COVID-19. Assay used: immunoSEQ multiplex PCR; TCRdb lists only in-frame clones, some missing. Seen here are over 100,000 clones, about 87% observed once, and the top ten hold around 14%. The sequenced sample was peripheral blood. The receptors here all came from a man aged 45-60 years with acute or convalescent COVID-19.

The rearrangement joins TRBV5-1 to TRBJ1-6, with D maybe TRBD1 (5 bases). From germline, CDR1 is SGHRS and CDR2 YFSETQ. The V end was cut by 4 bases, the J end by 0 bases, with 11 bases between. This CDR3 comprises 16 residues. CDR3 DNA: TGCGCCAGCAGCCCCAACGGGGGCTCCTATAATTCACCCCTCCACTTT. This codes for CASSPNGGSYNSPLHF. The whole variable domain, filled in from reference TRBV5-1 and TRBJ1-6, reads KAGVTQTPRYLIKTRGQQVTLSCSPISGHRSVSWYQQTPGQGLQFLFEYFSETQRNKGNFPGRFSGRQFSNSRSEMNVSTLELGDSALYLCASSPNGGSYNSPLHFGNGTRLTVT.

J is TRBJ2-1 and V is TRBV4-2, with D uncertain. Germline V gives CDR1 LGHNA, CDR2 YNFKEQ. The CDR3 consists of 14 residues. The ends were cut back, 0 bases at V and 8 bases at J, with 11 bases in the middle. CDR3 nucleotide sequence: TGTGCCAGCAGCCAAGACCCTGGGCGCTATGAGCAGTTCTTC. As protein: CASSQDPGRYEQFF.

The gene calls are TRBV11-2 and TRBJ1-3; TRBD1 is a possible D gene (5 bases). There are 16 residues in the CDR3. Trimming took 2 bases from V and 0 from J, leaving 11 bases between them. The germline V gene encodes CDR1 SGHAT and CDR2 FQNNGV. This CDR3 is CASSLNTGLSGNTIYF. CDR3 DNA: TGTGCCAGCAGCTTAAATACAGGTCTCTCTGGAAACACCATATATTTT.

The CDR3 reads CSARERDTQYF. CDR3 DNA: TGCAGCGCCCGGGAGAGGGATACGCAGTATTTT. The chain couples TRBV29-1 to TRBJ2-3, with D perhaps matching TRBD2 (6 bases). Per germline, CDR1 SQVTM and CDR2 ANQGSEA. CDR3 length: 11 amino acids. Trimming removed 7 bases at V and 6 bases at J, with 11 bases between.

This clone showed up just once. The chain couples TRBV4-1 to TRBJ1-1, with 8 bases matching TRBD1. After removal of 2 bases from V and 5 bases from J, the junction contained 10 bases not matched to a gene. Germline V lookup: CDR1 MGHRA, CDR2 YSYEKL. The CDR3 totals 16 residues. The DNA for the CDR3 is TGCGCCAGCAGCCAATTCCCCAGGGGGCCGGTAACTGAAGCTTTCTTT. Translation gives CASSQFPRGPVTEAFF.

The rearrangement joins TRBV5-1 to TRBJ2-2; 8 bases map to TRBD1. The CDR3 runs 15 residues. V trimming: 4 bases; J trimming: 5 bases; junction bases outside the gene matches: 7. CDR1 SGHRS and CDR2 YFSETQ come from the germline V gene. CDR3 in amino acids: CASSPPTGATGELFF. CDR3 nucleotides: TGCGCCAGCAGCCCACCGACAGGGGCGACCGGGGAGCTGTTTTTT.

The table lists this clone with a count of one. The CDR3 DNA is TGCGCCAGCAGCTCAACTAGCACAGATACGCAGTATTTT. Its translation is CASSSTSTDTQYF. The genes are TRBV5-1 and TRBJ2-3; D is unresolved. Germline-derived CDR1 and CDR2 are SGHRS and YFSETQ. This CDR3 contains 13 residues. V lost 3 bases to trimming and J lost 0 bases, with 5 bases between them.

The chain's CDR3 is CASSEVPGIGQETQYF. CDR3 nucleotides: TGTGCCAGCAGTGAAGTTCCGGGGATAGGGCAAGAGACCCAGTACTTC. The rearrangement links TRBV2 to TRBJ2-5; a possible D gene is TRBD2 (5 bases). There are 16 residues in the CDR3. Trimming left V 1 base short and J 2 bases short, with 14 bases between. Germline CDR1 SNHLY, CDR2 FYNNEI.

The chain uses TRBV5-1 and TRBJ1-1, with D possibly matching TRBD1 (5 bases). The CDR3 runs to 19 residues. Germline V gene sequence: CDR1 SGHRS, CDR2 YFSETQ. V shed 0 bases and J shed 0 bases, with 21 bases lying between them. DNA for the CDR3: TGCGCCAGCAGCTTGGAGGGGAGGGGATGGGCCATGGTGAACACTGAAGCTTTCTTT. Protein: CASSLEGRGWAMVNTEAFF.

This sequence joins TRBV5-8 and TRBJ1-5; D unclear. V lost 0 bases and J lost 3, with 7 bases in between. The CDR3 runs to 14 residues. Per the germline V gene, CDR1 is SGHTS and CDR2 is YDEGEE. The CDR3 loop reads CASSLGRSNQPQHF. CDR3 DNA sequence: TGTGCCAGCAGCTTGGGCAGATCCAATCAGCCCCAGCATTTT.

The chain employs TRBV19 and TRBJ2-1; D is possibly TRBD1 (5 bases). This CDR3 spans 15 amino acids. Trimming took off 5 bases at V and 1 base at J, with 12 bases between the two ends. Per the germline V gene, CDR1 is LNHDA and CDR2 is SQIVND (reference sequence). This CDR3 is CASSSGIGSYNEQFF. The CDR3, as DNA: TGTGCCAGTAGTTCAGGGATCGGGTCCTACAATGAGCAGTTCTTC.

This clone has only one observation. J is TRBJ1-4 and V is TRBV6-5; tentative D call: TRBD1 (5 bases). The CDR3 consists of 13 residues. Looked up from germline, CDR1 is MNHEY and CDR2 is SVGAGI. Trimming removed 1 base from V and 11 bases from J, with 11 bases in between. CDR3 sequence: CASSYWGKGKLFF. The CDR3 coding sequence is TGTGCCAGCAGTTACTGGGGAAAGGGGAAACTGTTTTTT.

This chain links TRBV19 with TRBJ1-3; 9 positions match TRBD1. Losses at the gene ends were 8 bases for V and 2 bases for J; bases not matched to a gene: 1. The germline V gene has CDR1 LNHDA and CDR2 SQIVND (reference sequence). This CDR3 contains 13 residues. The CDR3 region has the DNA TGTGCCAGTCGGACAGGGGCTGGAAACACCATATATTTT. Its translation is CASRTGAGNTIYF. Complete variable domain (other parts from reference TRBV19 and TRBJ1-3): DGGITQSPKYLFRKEGQNVTLSCEQNLNHDAMYWYRQDPGQGLRLIYYSQIVNDFQKGDIAEGYSVSREKKESFPLTVTSAQKNPTAFYLCASRTGAGNTIYFGEGSWLTVV.